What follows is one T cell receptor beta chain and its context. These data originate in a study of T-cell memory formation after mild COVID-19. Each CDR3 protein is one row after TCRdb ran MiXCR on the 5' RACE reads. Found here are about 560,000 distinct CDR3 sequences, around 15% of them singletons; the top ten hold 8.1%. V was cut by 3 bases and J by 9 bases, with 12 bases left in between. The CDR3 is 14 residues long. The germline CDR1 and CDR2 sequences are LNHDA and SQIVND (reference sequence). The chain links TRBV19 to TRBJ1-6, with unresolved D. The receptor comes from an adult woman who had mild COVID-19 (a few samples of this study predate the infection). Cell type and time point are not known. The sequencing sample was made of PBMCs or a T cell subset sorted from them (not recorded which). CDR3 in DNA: TGTGCCAGTAGTATCCTCGTGGGTACTTCACCCCTCCACTTT. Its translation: CASSILVGTSPLHF.